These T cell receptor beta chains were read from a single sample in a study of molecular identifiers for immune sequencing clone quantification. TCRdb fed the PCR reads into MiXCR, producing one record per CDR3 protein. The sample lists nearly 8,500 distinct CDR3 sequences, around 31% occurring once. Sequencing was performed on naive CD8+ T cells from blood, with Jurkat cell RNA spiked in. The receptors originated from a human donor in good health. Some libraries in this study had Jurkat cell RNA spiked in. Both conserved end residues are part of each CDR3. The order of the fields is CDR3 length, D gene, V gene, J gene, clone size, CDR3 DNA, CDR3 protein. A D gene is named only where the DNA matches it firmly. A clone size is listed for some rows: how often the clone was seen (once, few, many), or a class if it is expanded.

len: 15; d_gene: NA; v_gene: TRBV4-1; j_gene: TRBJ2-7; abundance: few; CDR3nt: TGCGCCAGCAGCCAATCCACACAGCCCCGTTACGAGCAGTACTTC; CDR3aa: CASSQSTQPRYEQYF
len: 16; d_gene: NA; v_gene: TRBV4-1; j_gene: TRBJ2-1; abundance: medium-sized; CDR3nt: TGCGCCAGCAGCCTCGGAGCGGAGACAAAATACAATGAGCAGTTCTTC; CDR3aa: CASSLGAETKYNEQFF
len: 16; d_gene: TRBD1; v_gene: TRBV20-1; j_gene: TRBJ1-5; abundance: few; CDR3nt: TGCAGTGCTAGACGGACAGGGTTGTTGAGAAATCAGCCCCAGCATTTT; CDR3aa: CSARRTGLLRNQPQHF
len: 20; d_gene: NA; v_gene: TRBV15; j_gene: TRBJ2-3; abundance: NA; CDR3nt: TGTGCCACCAGCAGAGATATCAGAGTGCCGGAAGCAGCTAGCACAGATACGCAGTATTTT; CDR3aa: CATSRDIRVPEAASTDTQYF
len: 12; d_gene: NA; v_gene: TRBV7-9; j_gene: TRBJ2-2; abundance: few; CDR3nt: TGTGCCAGCATGCGGCATAGCGGGGAGCTGTTTTTT; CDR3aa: CASMRHSGELFF
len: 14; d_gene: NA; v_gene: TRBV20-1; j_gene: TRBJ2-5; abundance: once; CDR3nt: TGCAGAGCTAGAGACGGAACATTCCAAGAGACCCAGTACTTC; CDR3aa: CRARDGTFQETQYF
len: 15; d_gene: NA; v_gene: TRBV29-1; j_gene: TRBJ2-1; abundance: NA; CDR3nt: TGCAGCGTTGAAGGAATGGGACCTCCCTACAATGAGCAGTTCTTC; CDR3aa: CSVEGMGPPYNEQFF
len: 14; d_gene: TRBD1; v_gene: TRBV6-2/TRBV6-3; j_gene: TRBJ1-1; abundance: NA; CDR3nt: TGTGCCAGCAGTACCGGGACAGGGAACACTGAAGCTTTCTTT; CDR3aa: CASSTGTGNTEAFF
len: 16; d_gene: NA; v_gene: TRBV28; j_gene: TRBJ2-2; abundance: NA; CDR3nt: TGTGCCAGCAGACCCCCTCTGGCGGGGTACACCGGGGAGCTGTTTTTT; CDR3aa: CASRPPLAGYTGELFF
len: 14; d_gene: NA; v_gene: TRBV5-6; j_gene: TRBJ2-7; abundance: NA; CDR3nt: TGTGCCAGCAGCCCGGGGACTGGAGCCTACGAGCAGTACTTC; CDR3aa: CASSPGTGAYEQYF
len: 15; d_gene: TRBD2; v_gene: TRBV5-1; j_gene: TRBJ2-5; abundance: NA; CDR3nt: TGCGCCAGCAGCCCGGGACTAGCGGGAGGAGAGACCCAGTACTTC; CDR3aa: CASSPGLAGGETQYF
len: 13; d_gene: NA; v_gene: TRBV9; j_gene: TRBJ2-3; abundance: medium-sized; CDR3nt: TGTGCCAGCAGCGCCTCTAGCACAGATACGCAGTATTTT; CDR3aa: CASSASSTDTQYF
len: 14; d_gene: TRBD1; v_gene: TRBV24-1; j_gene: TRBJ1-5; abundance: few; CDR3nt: TGTGCCACCTGGACAGGATATAGCAATCAGCCCCAGCATTTT; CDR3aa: CATWTGYSNQPQHF
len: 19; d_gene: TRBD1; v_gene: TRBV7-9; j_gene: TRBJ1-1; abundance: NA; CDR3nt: TGTGCCAGCAGGCCCATTGCCAATGGGGACAGGGAACCGAACACTGAAGCTTTCTTT; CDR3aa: CASRPIANGDREPNTEAFF
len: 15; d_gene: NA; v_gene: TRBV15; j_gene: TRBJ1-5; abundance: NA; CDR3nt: TGTGCCACCAGCAGAGATAGGGCAGTAAATCAGCCCCAGCATTTT; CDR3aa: CATSRDRAVNQPQHF
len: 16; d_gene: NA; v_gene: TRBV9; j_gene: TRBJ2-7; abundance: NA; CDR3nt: TGTGCCAGCAGCGTGGGTAGGACCAACCCGGCGGGGGAGCAGTACTTC; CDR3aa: CASSVGRTNPAGEQYF